This T cell receptor (beta chain) comes out of a study of shared clonotypes between healthy human individuals. Whole-study context: Per donor, CD8 memory used one plate, CD8 naive used two, CD4 memory used three and CD4 naive used three. Study results and caveats: Inspection by rarefaction showed sorted-subset sequencing to be incomplete despite large depth. With several donors compared, around 4.7% of naive CD4 clonotypes were shared.

On this clone: Antigen unknown.

CD8 cells regarded as naive lacked CD45RO, were positively chosen for CCR7, and omitted terminally differentiated effector memory CD45RA+ cells. Data came from immunoSEQ multiplex PCR; TCRdb stores just in-frame clones and leaves some out. The table includes about 2 million clones, approximately 94% detected once. V gave up 1 base and J gave up 0 bases, with 9 bases separating them. CDR3 length equals 15 residues. Germline lookup yields CDR1 SGHAT and CDR2 FQNNGV. The sequence was obtained from a man between 18 and 29 years old in good health. The specimen was naive CD8+ T cells sorted from blood. The chain recombines TRBV11-2 with TRBJ1-1; possible D gene TRBD1, 5 bases. CDR3 nucleotide sequence: TGTGCCAGCAGCTTAGCAGGGCTTCTGAACACTGAAGCTTTCTTT. Amino acids: CASSLAGLLNTEAFF.